These T cell receptor beta chains were read from a single sample in a study of human T cells and chemical hapten exposure. TCRdb redid the calling of the RACE reads with MiXCR, one entry per CDR3 protein. Of roughly 90,000 distinct CDR3 sequences in the sample, roughly 8.8% were seen once. This specimen consisted of whole blood, obtained in connection with sensitization to the hapten diphenylcyclopropenone (DPC). Every receptor here comes from a woman aged 40 to 55 with alopecia areata. Some clones in this sample may be carry-over from other donors' samples. CDR3s include the opening cysteine and the closing phenylalanine or tryptophan. The D gene is left open where the match is weak. Where a row states a size, it is once, few, many or the class of an expanded clone; other rows omit it.

>-|TRBV4-3|TRBJ1-2|many
TGCGCCAGCAGCCAAGATCGAATCGGGGGGATGTATGGCTACACCTTC
CASSQDRIGGMYGYTF
>-|TRBV7-2|TRBJ2-7|-
TGTGCCAGAGGTCCCGACGGCTTCGGAGAGGAGCAGTACTTC
CARGPDGFGEEQYF
>-|TRBV14|TRBJ1-4|-
TGTGCCAGCAGCCGGAATAATGAAAAACTGTTTTTT
CASSRNNEKLFF
>-|TRBV28|TRBJ2-3|few
TGTGCCAGCCTAGAGGGGTGGAGTAGCACAGATACGCAGTATTTT
CASLEGWSSTDTQYF
>TRBD1|TRBV30|TRBJ2-7|few
TGTGCCTGGACCGGGACAGGGAATCCCTACGAGCAGTACTTC
CAWTGTGNPYEQYF
>-|TRBV7-2|TRBJ2-5|many
TGTGCCAGCAGCCCTCAGCGGGCCTCCCCCCAAGAGACCCAGTACTTC
CASSPQRASPQETQYF
>-|TRBV6-1|TRBJ1-3|few
TGTGCCAGCAGTGAAGGATCAGGGGTTTCTGGAAACACCATATATTTT
CASSEGSGVSGNTIYF
>-|TRBV7-9|TRBJ2-7|many
TGTGCCAGCAGCCAGGACTCCTACGAGCAGTACTTC
CASSQDSYEQYF
>-|TRBV29-1|TRBJ1-1|many
TGCAGCGCCCCTGCAGGGTACACTGAAGCTTTCTTT
CSAPAGYTEAFF
>-|TRBV3-1|TRBJ1-6|-
TGTGCCAGCAGCCAAGCAGCTTCACCCCTCCACTTT
CASSQAASPLHF
>-|TRBV20-1|TRBJ2-3|many
TGCAGTGCTAGGAGCGCGGGAACGCAGTATTTT
CSARSAGTQYF